The text below deals with one T cell receptor (beta chain). Its antigen specificity is not known. No base-level quality is on record; no much larger clone is a single base apart. This specimen comes from a study of blood T cells in healthy people across ages (dated by TCRdb to about 2015). For the study in its entirety: Template switching captured roughly one uniquely barcoded TCR beta cDNA molecule per two T cells in model experiments. Age-related changes in TCR beta repertoire diversity were measured in the study by deep sequencing normalized with unique cDNA molecular identifiers. Donors were grouped into four age groups: young (average roughly 17 years), middle-aged (approximately 41), aged (62) and long-lived (about 89). To avoid experimental bias, donors of different ages were spread randomly across the sequencing lanes. For two donors (one aged 18 to 29 and one aged 80 or older), the study analyzed two additional independent replicas of 1 million unique cDNA reads from the same blood draw. The research as a whole found: Total diversity estimates from one million sequenced T cells were considered lower bounds and underestimates. Compared with the aged group, more naive CD4+ T cells, fewer expanded clones and increased TCR diversity were shown by the long-lived group, suggesting age selection. A strong correlation was found between observed TCR beta diversity and the percentage of naive T cells measured by flow cytometry. Bulk unsorted PBMC profiling prevented conclusive comparison of naive and antigen-experienced compartments. As age increased, observed TCR beta diversity per million T cells dropped in a roughly linear way, and a significant reduction was already evident by age around 41. The CMV infection status of donors was not known, potentially confounding age-related changes in expanded clonotypes.

Library prep was done by 5' RACE. Sequencing instrument: Illumina HiSeq 2500. A second PCR of about 6 to 11 cycles was run with a J-beta primer mix and a sample-barcoded 5' primer. Each TCR beta cDNA molecule received a unique molecular identifier from a template-switch 5' adaptor carrying 12 random nucleotides. Each sample yielded at least 2.5 million CDR3-containing paired-end reads. The Mint cDNA synthesis kit, primed by a TRBC-specific oligonucleotide, was used to synthesize first-strand cDNA from all RNA. Following uracil-DNA glycosylase treatment, all cDNA underwent a first 18-cycle PCR with the universal primers M1SS and BC2_uni_R. In the original analysis: Each sample was normalized by randomly selecting 1 million high-quality reads, each carrying a distinct molecular identifier. Instead of being binned into consensus sequences, reads that shared molecular identifiers were thrown out. MiTCR, set to a Q25 quality threshold and the strictest error-elimination algorithm, was used for CDR3 identification, clonotype clustering and error correction. A nonparametric unseen species model with Euler transformation was used to estimate a lower bound on total TCR beta diversity. Through fastp at Q25 and MiXCR, TCRdb rebuilt clones from the public reads, retaining in-frame beta chains. Each record represents a unique CDR3 protein, reported with the most common genes and DNA among its rows. The V and J calls shown here were made by TCRdb, not taken from the authors' results. This sample holds hundreds of thousands of distinct CDR3 sequences; over 45% were observed only once. The ten largest clones represent 51% of the sample.

Donors were a few dozen systemically healthy Caucasian individuals from Russia aged roughly 6 to 95 years. Approximately 10 milliliters of peripheral blood were collected from each donor into EDTA-treated Vacutainer tubes. Ficoll-Paque density-gradient centrifugation was used to isolate PBMCs, with at least 6 million per sample. Total RNA was extracted from PBMCs with Trizol reagent, with at least 5 micrograms obtained per sample. Naive CD45RAhigh/CD27high T cell percentages were measured by flow cytometry on a PBMC aliquot from every donor. The CDR3 starts with the cysteine, ends with the phenylalanine, and has 15 residues. The DNA shown is the 45-base CDR3, in frame from base 1. V is shortened by 0 bases, J by 5 bases, and the region joining them spans 13 bases. Taken from the germline V gene, the CDR1 and CDR2 loops are MGHRA and YSYEKL.

The TCR was taken from a man in his fifties or sixties in good health. The chain is made from TRBV4-1 and TRBJ1-2, with a weak D call of TRBD1 (6 bases match). Sequenced: blood. The CDR3 sequence is CASSQDDRGGYGYTF. The nucleotides are TGCGCCAGCAGCCAAGACGACAGAGGGGGGTATGGCTACACCTTC.